These T cell receptor beta chains were read from a single sample in a study of T cell responses to AZD1222 COVID-19 vaccine. Profiling relied on immunoSEQ multiplex PCR, and the TCRdb table lists in-frame clones only, not all of them. The table shows roughly 140,000 clones, with 75% to 90% occurring only once. Sequenced here: peripheral blood, sampled on day 0 of AZD1222 vaccination. The receptors stem from an adult in good health. Each CDR3 is given with its conserved first and last residue. The D gene is left open where the match is weak. Clone size is shown for a subset of rows, as once, few, many or a class of expanded clone.

v_call: TRBV11-1
j_call: TRBJ1-3
d_call: -
clone_size: -
cdr3_nt: TGTGCCAGCAGCGGCGACAGGTTCGCGTCTGGAAACACCATATATTTT
cdr3_aa: CASSGDRFASGNTIYF

v_call: TRBV7-9
j_call: TRBJ1-6
d_call: TRBD1
clone_size: -
cdr3_nt: TGTGCCAGCAGCGACCGGACAGGAGGCCCTAATTCACCCCTCCACTTT
cdr3_aa: CASSDRTGGPNSPLHF

v_call: TRBV12-3/TRBV12-4
j_call: TRBJ2-7
d_call: -
clone_size: -
cdr3_nt: TGTGCCAGCAGTTCCGGACAACCCTACGAGCAGTACTTC
cdr3_aa: CASSSGQPYEQYF

v_call: TRBV4-2
j_call: TRBJ1-1
d_call: -
clone_size: -
cdr3_nt: TGTGCCAGCAGCCAAGACAAATTGGGCACTGAAGCTTTCTTT
cdr3_aa: CASSQDKLGTEAFF

v_call: TRBV2
j_call: TRBJ2-1
d_call: -
clone_size: -
cdr3_nt: TGTGCCAGCCCCGGTTTGCGGAGCTCCTACAATGAGCAGTTCTTC
cdr3_aa: CASPGLRSSYNEQFF

v_call: TRBV3-1/TRBV3-2
j_call: TRBJ2-7
d_call: -
clone_size: -
cdr3_nt: TGTGCCAGCAGCCCCCAGACAGAAATTTCCTACGAGCAGTACTTC
cdr3_aa: CASSPQTEISYEQYF

v_call: TRBV9
j_call: TRBJ1-1
d_call: -
clone_size: once
cdr3_nt: TGTGCCAGCAGCGAACTCAGGGGCTCTAACACTGAAGCTTTCTTT
cdr3_aa: CASSELRGSNTEAFF

v_call: TRBV2
j_call: TRBJ1-5
d_call: -
clone_size: -
cdr3_nt: TGTGCCAGCACTGAAGGGAACGAACCTAATCAGCCCCAGCATTTT
cdr3_aa: CASTEGNEPNQPQHF

v_call: TRBV27
j_call: TRBJ2-1
d_call: TRBD1
clone_size: -
cdr3_nt: TGTGCCAGCAACTCGGGACAGGGGTATATCAATGAGCAGTTCTTC
cdr3_aa: CASNSGQGYINEQFF

v_call: TRBV2
j_call: TRBJ2-7
d_call: TRBD1
clone_size: -
cdr3_nt: TGTGCCAGCAGGGAAGGACAGGGATTCAACGAGCAGTACTTC
cdr3_aa: CASREGQGFNEQYF

v_call: TRBV7-2
j_call: TRBJ1-3
d_call: -
clone_size: -
cdr3_nt: TGTGCCAGCAGCCGCACCTCGTCAGGGGCGCAAGGAAACACCATATATTTT
cdr3_aa: CASSRTSSGAQGNTIYF

v_call: TRBV21-1
j_call: TRBJ1-4
d_call: -
clone_size: -
cdr3_nt: TGTGCCAGCAGCAAAGGGGACAGGGGCGGACTGTTTTTT
cdr3_aa: CASSKGDRGGLFF

v_call: TRBV3-1/TRBV3-2
j_call: TRBJ2-7
d_call: TRBD1
clone_size: -
cdr3_nt: TGTGCCAGCAGCCAAGGGAGGACAGGGGTCGCCGATAAGCAGTACTTC
cdr3_aa: CASSQGRTGVADKQYF

v_call: TRBV9
j_call: TRBJ1-1
d_call: -
clone_size: -
cdr3_nt: TGTGCCAGCCTCGCGATAGCAGCGAACACTGAAGCTTTCTTT
cdr3_aa: CASLAIAANTEAFF

v_call: TRBV2
j_call: TRBJ2-7
d_call: -
clone_size: -
cdr3_nt: TGTGCCAGCAGTGGCCTTCCTCCCAGAGCGTCCTACGAGCAGTACTTC
cdr3_aa: CASSGLPPRASYEQYF

v_call: TRBV19
j_call: TRBJ1-5
d_call: TRBD1
clone_size: -
cdr3_nt: TGTGCCAGTACCCCCGACAGGGGGGGCAATCAGCCCCAGCATTTT
cdr3_aa: CASTPDRGGNQPQHF

v_call: TRBV24-1
j_call: TRBJ1-2
d_call: -
clone_size: once
cdr3_nt: TGTGCCACCAGTGATTTCGCCGGCCACCATGGCTACACCTTC
cdr3_aa: CATSDFAGHHGYTF

v_call: TRBV5-1
j_call: TRBJ2-1
d_call: -
clone_size: -
cdr3_nt: TGCGCCAGCAGCTTTAGAGGAGGAACTTCCTACAATGAGCAGTTCTTC
cdr3_aa: CASSFRGGTSYNEQFF

v_call: TRBV6-6
j_call: TRBJ2-5
d_call: TRBD2
clone_size: -
cdr3_nt: TGTGCCAGCACCCAGACGGGAGGTAGGGAGACCCAGTACTTC
cdr3_aa: CASTQTGGRETQYF

v_call: TRBV10-3
j_call: TRBJ1-1
d_call: -
clone_size: -
cdr3_nt: TGTGCCATCAGTGACTGGGGCGCATTACAAGCTTTCTTT
cdr3_aa: CAISDWGALQAFF

v_call: TRBV19
j_call: TRBJ1-5
d_call: -
clone_size: -
cdr3_nt: TGTGCCAGTAGTGACCGAAGGGAAAATCAGCCCCAGCATTTT
cdr3_aa: CASSDRRENQPQHF

v_call: TRBV28
j_call: TRBJ2-1
d_call: TRBD1
clone_size: -
cdr3_nt: TGTGCCAGCAACAGTCTCAGGGGGCTCTACAATGAGCAGTTCTTC
cdr3_aa: CASNSLRGLYNEQFF

v_call: TRBV27
j_call: TRBJ2-7
d_call: -
clone_size: -
cdr3_nt: TGTGCCAGCACCCCCCGGCGGGGATACGACCCCTACGAGCAGTACTTC
cdr3_aa: CASTPRRGYDPYEQYF

v_call: TRBV5-1
j_call: TRBJ1-2
d_call: TRBD1
clone_size: -
cdr3_nt: TGCGCCAGCAGCTTCGGGACAGCGACTAACTATGGCTACACCTTC
cdr3_aa: CASSFGTATNYGYTF

v_call: TRBV7-3
j_call: TRBJ2-7
d_call: -
clone_size: -
cdr3_nt: TGTGCCAGCAGCTCCGCTGGGACCGCCGCCAACGAGCAGTACTTC
cdr3_aa: CASSSAGTAANEQYF

v_call: TRBV4-1
j_call: TRBJ1-5
d_call: -
clone_size: -
cdr3_nt: TGCGCCAGCAGCCAAGATCTCTATAATCAGCCCCAGCATTTT
cdr3_aa: CASSQDLYNQPQHF

v_call: TRBV11-1
j_call: TRBJ1-1
d_call: -
clone_size: -
cdr3_nt: TGTGCCAGCAGCTTAGGATGGGGCGCTGAAGCTTTCTTT
cdr3_aa: CASSLGWGAEAFF

v_call: TRBV5-1
j_call: TRBJ1-5
d_call: -
clone_size: -
cdr3_nt: TGCGCCAGCAGCTTGGCCGGGTATAGCAATCAGCCCCAGCATTTT
cdr3_aa: CASSLAGYSNQPQHF

v_call: TRBV11-2
j_call: TRBJ2-1
d_call: -
clone_size: -
cdr3_nt: TGTGCCAGCAGCTTAGTCTACAATGAGCAGTTCTTC
cdr3_aa: CASSLVYNEQFF

v_call: TRBV6-1
j_call: TRBJ1-2
d_call: -
clone_size: -
cdr3_nt: TGTGCCAGCAGTGAAGCGCTTCGTGAACAGACGAACTATGGCTACACCTTC
cdr3_aa: CASSEALREQTNYGYTF

v_call: TRBV7-8
j_call: TRBJ1-5
d_call: TRBD1
clone_size: -
cdr3_nt: TGTGCCAGCAGCCCCCGGACAGGTTATAGCAATCAGCCCCAGCATTTT
cdr3_aa: CASSPRTGYSNQPQHF

v_call: TRBV2
j_call: TRBJ2-1
d_call: -
clone_size: -
cdr3_nt: TGTGCCAGCAGGACGTTCTCGACTCCAAGTTTCCCAAATGAGCAGTTCTTC
cdr3_aa: CASRTFSTPSFPNEQFF

v_call: TRBV30
j_call: TRBJ2-7
d_call: -
clone_size: -
cdr3_nt: TGTGCCTGGAGTGTACCCCTCGACAGGCCCCGGTCCCACGAGCAGTACTTC
cdr3_aa: CAWSVPLDRPRSHEQYF

v_call: TRBV7-6
j_call: TRBJ1-2
d_call: -
clone_size: -
cdr3_nt: TGTGCCAGCAGCCCAACCACCAGCTATGGCTACACCTTC
cdr3_aa: CASSPTTSYGYTF

v_call: TRBV6-5
j_call: TRBJ1-5
d_call: -
clone_size: -
cdr3_nt: TGTGCCAGCAGAACAGGAGCCCCCAATCAGCCCCAGCATTTT
cdr3_aa: CASRTGAPNQPQHF

v_call: TRBV2
j_call: TRBJ2-5
d_call: TRBD2
clone_size: -
cdr3_nt: TGTGCCAGAAGTCAGACTAGCGGGATCTTGGAGACCCAGTACTTC
cdr3_aa: CARSQTSGILETQYF